This entry lists 11 T cell receptor beta chains sequenced from one sample in a study of T-cell reconstitution after alpha-beta-depleted transplantation in children. Library preparation (for TCRbeta) was performed with unique molecular identifiers. TCRdb recomputed calls from the PCR reads with MiXCR, one row per CDR3 protein. The sample holds about 460,000 distinct CDR3 sequences, about 10% seen once. The sample was PBMCs, taken before TCRalphabeta/CD19-depleted stem cell transplant. Receptors originate from a child younger than 10 with inherited bone marrow failure, due to receive a stem cell transplant.

V and J are TRBV2 and TRBJ2-4; D possibly corresponds to TRBD2 (5 bases). The CDR3 is made up of 13 amino acids. Trimming shortened V by 5 bases and J by 8 bases, and 13 bases separated the two germline ends. Germline loops: CDR1 SNHLY, CDR2 FYNNEI. CDR3 DNA: TGTGCCAGCAGTCCTCCCAAGGGAGACATTCAGTACTTC. It is translated as CASSPPKGDIQYF.

This clonotype was seen repeatedly, ten times or more. The V and J genes are TRBV7-9 and TRBJ2-3, with unresolved D. Deletions cut 5 bases from V and 3 bases from J, with 12 bases between. Germline V lookup: CDR1 SEHNR, CDR2 FQNEAQ (reference sequence). The CDR3 sequence is 14 residues long. CDR3: CASSLNTWTDTQYF. Here the CDR3 DNA reads TGTGCCAGCAGCCTTAACACGTGGACAGATACGCAGTATTTT.

This clonotype has a count of ten or more. V gene TRBV5-5 combines with J gene TRBJ1-2; 8 nucleotides match TRBD1. The CDR3 is 12 amino acids. V shed 4 bases and J 6 bases; nucleotides not matched to a gene: 2. Per the germline V gene, CDR1 is SGHKS and CDR2 is YYEKEE (reference sequence). CDR3 DNA sequence: TGTGCCAGCAGCCAGGACAGGGATGGCTACACCTTC. Translation gives CASSQDRDGYTF.

About this clonotype: It may be a read error: a sequence one base away is much more abundant. The chain is built from TRBV7-2 and TRBJ2-2; D unclear. The V gene's germline CDR1 is SGHTA and CDR2 FQGNSA. The V gene lost 1 base and the J gene lost 7 bases, with 10 bases spanning the gap. This CDR3 comprises 14 residues. The CDR3, as DNA: TGTGCCAGCAGCTTAGAATTCCGCGACGGGGAGCTGTTTTTT. This translates into CASSLEFRDGELFF.

This clonotype was found many times. The chain recombines TRBV20-1 with TRBJ2-2; 13 nucleotides agree with TRBD2. CDR3 length equals 18 residues. V lost 6 bases, J lost 6 bases, and 16 bases stayed unmatched. Germline CDR1 reads DFQATT; CDR2 reads SNEGSKA (reference sequence). CDR3 nucleotides: TGCAGTGCAAATACCGGGACTAGCGGGATTCCCCTCCCCGGGGAGCTGTTTTTT. Residues: CSANTGTSGIPLPGELFF.

The sample holds many counts of this clonotype. DNA for the CDR3: TGTGCCATCAAGTCCGGGTCCTACGAGCAGTACTTC. As protein: CAIKSGSYEQYF. The chain combines TRBV10-3 with TRBJ2-7; D uncertain. Germline V gene data show CDR1 as ENHRY and CDR2 as SYGVKD. This CDR3 region has 12 residues. V lost 7 bases and J 1 base, leaving 8 bases between the germline ends.

At least ten counts were recorded for this clonotype. V is TRBV12-3 or TRBV12-4 and J is TRBJ1-5; D not resolved. Trimming left V 7 bases short and J 1 base short, with 11 bases between. The CDR3 is 14 residues long. The CDR3 loop reads CASKVGSSNQPQHF. DNA for the CDR3: TGTGCCAGCAAGGTCGGGAGCAGCAATCAGCCCCAGCATTTT.

This clonotype showed up many times. This chain links TRBV27 with TRBJ2-2, with unresolved D. CDR1 and CDR2 from the germline V gene are MNHEY and SMNVEV (reference sequence). The germline V and J ends were trimmed by 10 bases and 4 bases, with 10 bases remaining between them. The CDR3 is 12 amino acids. The CDR3 DNA reads as TGTGCCACCAGGCTTCCCACCGGGGAGCTGTTTTTT. Amino acids: CATRLPTGELFF.

In this sample, this clonotype turned up many times. This chain links TRBV27 with TRBJ2-1; 11 nucleotides match TRBD2. The CDR3 covers 17 residues. V shed 5 bases, J shed 6 bases, and the junction held 12 bases outside the gene matches. The germline V gene has CDR1 MNHEY and CDR2 SMNVEV (reference sequence). The DNA of the CDR3 is TGTGCCAGCAGTCTGGGGACTAGCGGAGCTAAATTCAATGAGCAGTTCTTC. Encoded protein: CASSLGTSGAKFNEQFF.

This clonotype was counted only a few times. The genes are TRBV10-3 and TRBJ2-7; 7 bases are shared with TRBD2. This CDR3 spans 12 amino acids. Per germline, CDR1 ENHRY and CDR2 SYGVKD. V was clipped by 5 bases and J by 3 bases; unmatched bases: 1. This CDR3 is CAISSSGYEQYF. CDR3 coding DNA: TGTGCCATCAGTTCTAGCGGCTACGAGCAGTACTTC.

This clonotype occurred a few times. The V call is TRBV20-1, the J call TRBJ2-7; the match to TRBD2 covers 8 bases. The V segment lost 8 bases and the J segment 5 bases; nucleotides outside the gene matches: 11. The CDR3 is 13 residues long. CDR1 is DFQATT and CDR2 is SNEGSKA in the germline V gene (reference sequence). The CDR3 loop is CSTDKGGGNEQYF. CDR3 DNA: TGCAGTACGGATAAGGGCGGGGGGAACGAGCAGTACTTC.